This TCR beta chain was recovered during a study of T cells in Graves' hyperthyroidism and ophthalmopathy (dated by TCRdb to between 2018 and 2020). Context from the whole study: Peripheral blood was sampled at the time of initial diagnosis, prior to any treatment. For training and testing, the 100 or so patients in the discovery cohort were randomly divided in a 7:3 ratio. Following sampling, methimazole starting at 30 mg daily was given to hyperthyroidism patients, and high-dose intravenous methylprednisolone was given to ophthalmopathy patients. In addition, the study compared T-cell repertoires in thyroid tissue and in blood from roughly six Graves' hyperthyroidism patients. Prospective prediction of ophthalmopathy was tested in an independent validation cohort consisting of about 19 hyperthyroidism patients and around 16 patients who later progressed to ophthalmopathy. TCR Vbeta CDR3 sequencing of approximately 140 peripheral blood samples (over 40 ophthalmopathy, over 70 hyperthyroidism and roughly 17 progressor patients) is reported in the paper. To identify distinguishing TCR V-J signatures, a discovery cohort of some 99 patients was used, comprising 43 with Graves' ophthalmopathy and approximately 57 with stable Graves' hyperthyroidism.

A patient counted as having stable Graves' hyperthyroidism if no progression to ophthalmopathy occurred over 18 months of follow-up. Hyperthyroidism patients were newly diagnosed, with disease duration under 2 months, and aged 18 to 65 years. Patients with uncontrolled infections, other autoimmune diseases, pregnancy or lactation were excluded. Diagnoses relied on clinical symptoms, serum thyroxine and TRAb, thyroid ultrasound and orbital computed tomography. PBMCs were separated from about 10 ml of fresh peripheral blood using Ficoll-Paque density gradient centrifugation. Total RNA was extracted using Trizol reagent, and RNA quality was assessed on an Agilent 2100 Bioanalyzer. The TCR beta CDR3 regions were amplified from the RNA transcripts. The first round of RT-PCR for the TCR CDR3 was performed with the HTBI primer set and the Qiagen OneStep RT-PCR kit. A second multiplex PCR round built the libraries, followed by size selection and purification. The libraries were sequenced on an Illumina HiSeq2000 using paired-end 100 bp reads. Regarding the original processing steps: SOAPnuke was used to process the raw data, throwing out any read that contained adapters or uncalled bases, had a mean Phred below 15, or lacked an exact constant-primer or identifier match. High-quality paired reads were merged using COPE v1.2.5, and each unique nucleotide sequence was defined as a clonotype. Clonotypes were aligned to IMGT TRBV, TRBD and TRBJ reference segments using MiTCR v1.1. The analysis was restricted to V-J combinations with a frequency above 0.0001, which together covered 99.2% of the repertoires. A TCS score was defined as the ratio between F50 (clonal expansion) and ExV (chaos), using BLOSUM62-based TCRdist between CDR3 peptides within each V-J. Welch's t-statistics and random forest reduced 450 to 600 V-J features to 10 to 15, which were used in a naive Bayes classifier (R e1071). The Morisita-Horn index was used to measure how similar the thyroid and blood repertoires were. TCRdb reran the public reads through fastp at Q25 and MiXCR, keeping productive beta chains. Every entry covers one CDR3 protein and lists the most common genes and DNA from its rows. The V and J calls were determined by TCRdb, not by the authors. Recorded for this sample are around 760,000 distinct CDR3 sequences; 30% to 40% of them occurred a single time. Around 32% of the sample is in the top ten clones.

This clonotype was recorded at least ten times. No antigen is known for it. No base-level quality is on record; no much larger clone is a single base apart. The CDR3 runs 14 amino acids, cysteine and phenylalanine included. The CDR3 DNA has 42 bases and is translated from base 1. V gives up 10 bases and J gives up 3 bases, and the segment between their germline ends measures 15 bases. Per the germline V gene (reference sequence), LNHDA is the CDR1 and SQIVND is the CDR2. Overall results and qualifications from the work: In validation, the model predicted progression to ophthalmopathy with approximately 70% sensitivity and approximately 74% specificity, a median of about six months before onset. Sample size was not statistically predetermined, and blinding of investigators to group allocation was not performed. Blood samples also contained most of the expanded thyroid clonotypes (frequency above 0.001), which suggests that blood repertoires may reflect thyroid immune responses. Ophthalmopathy was separated from stable hyperthyroidism by a 13 V-J signature model, with roughly 88% sensitivity and about 81% specificity obtained in cross-validation and 80%/75% obtained in testing.

Recombination linked TRBV19 to TRBJ1-4, with no D gene named confidently. The receptor comes from a woman between 35 and 50 years old with Graves' hyperthyroidism. Specimen: blood. The DNA is TGTGCCACCGCCGTGGGAGGGTCTAATGAAAAACTGTTTTTT. This gives the protein CATAVGGSNEKLFF.